The 18 T cell receptor beta chains below all came from one sample that was sequenced in a study of T cell clonality in common variable immunodeficiency. The protocol was immunoSEQ multiplex PCR, while the TCRdb copy is restricted to in-frame clones and leaves out a portion. The data show tens of thousands of clones, with none appearing a single time. The material sequenced was peripheral blood mononuclear cells. These receptors came from a person aged 18 to 75 in good health.

This clone was detected many times. The observed sequence ends 3 residues before the CDR3 terminus, with the missing tail filled in from the germline J gene. The chain carries TRBV10-3 and TRBJ2-4; D perhaps matches TRBD1 (5 bases). Trimming removed 3 bases at V and 0 bases at J, with 12 bases between. The germline gives CDR1 ENHRY, CDR2 SYGVKD. This CDR3 has 16 residues. CDR3 sequence: CAISEDSPIAKNIQYF. CDR3 DNA (partial): TGTGCCATCAGTGAAGACAGCCCAATAGCCAAAAACATT.

This clone was seen many times. The DNA ends 3 residues before the CDR3 does, and the rest of the CDR3 is filled in from the germline J gene. The rearrangement links TRBV19 to TRBJ1-5; the D is unclear. This CDR3 has 14 residues. V shed 3 bases and J shed 4 bases, with 10 bases lying between them. The V gene's germline CDR1 is LNHDA and CDR2 SQIVND (reference sequence). The chain's CDR3 is CASSITGLNQPQHF. CDR3 bases read: TGTGCCAGTAGTATTACCGGGTTGAATCAGCCC.

This clone appeared many times. The DNA ends 3 residues before the CDR3 does, and the rest of the CDR3 is filled in from the germline J gene. The rearrangement uses TRBV28 and TRBJ1-5; D is unclear. Looked up from germline, CDR1 is MDHEN and CDR2 is SYDVKM. The CDR3 consists of 14 residues. Trimming left V 6 bases short and J 8 bases short, with 17 bases between. The CDR3 loop is CASSPPEQQEPQHF. CDR3 bases read: TGTGCCAGCAGCCCACCCGAACAGCAGGAGCCC.

This clone was seen many times. The CDR3 end lies 3 residues beyond the end of the read and is filled in from the germline J gene. The V gene is TRBV12-3 or TRBV12-4, the J gene TRBJ1-2; D might be TRBD1 (5 bases). The V gene lost 5 bases and the J gene lost 7 bases, with 14 bases spanning the gap. The CDR3 runs to 13 residues. CDR3 protein: CASSQHGTFGYTF. CDR3 DNA (partial): TGTGCCAGCAGTCAACATGGGACTTTTGGC.

This clone was counted ten times or more. The read stops 3 residues short of the end of the CDR3; the missing end is completed from the germline J gene. This chain links TRBV29-1 with TRBJ2-7; TRBD1 matches 8 bases. The ends lost 7 bases at V and 6 bases at J; junction bases unmatched: 11. Germline V gene lookup returns CDR1 SQVTM and CDR2 ANQGSEA. The CDR3 consists of 13 residues. The CDR3 region is CSATTGVHPEQYF. The sequenced part of the CDR3 DNA is TGCAGCGCCACGACAGGGGTCCACCCCGAG.

This clone was observed at least ten times. The CDR3 end falls 3 residues outside the read, so it is completed with the germline J gene. The rearrangement uses TRBV12-3 or TRBV12-4 and TRBJ2-3; D gene unclear. This CDR3 has 14 amino acids. V was pared by 2 bases and J by 1 base, with 7 bases between. The CDR3 protein is CASSLNLGTDTQYF. The CDR3 DNA, read in part, is TGTGCCAGCAGTTTAAATTTAGGCACAGATACG.

This clone was observed many times. The missing CDR3 end, 3 residues past where the read stops, is filled in from the germline J gene. The chain couples TRBV30 to TRBJ2-3, with 10 bases aligning to TRBD2. Germline lookup yields CDR1 GTSNPN and CDR2 SVGIG (reference sequence). The V gene end was trimmed by 3 bases and the J gene end by 3 bases; junction bases not matched to a gene: 9. This CDR3 spans 16 amino acids. CDR3 DNA, as far as it was read: TGTGCCTGGAGCGGTAGCGGGAGGCCGGGGACAGATACG. Protein sequence: CAWSGSGRPGTDT. The complete CDR3 reads CAWSGSGRPGTDTQYF.

This clone was recorded at least ten times. The read comes to an end 3 residues before the CDR3 does, leaving the germline J gene to fill in the end. The chain is built from TRBV4-2 and TRBJ1-2; possible D gene TRBD1, 6 bases. CDR1 is LGHNA, CDR2 YNFKEQ, per germline. The CDR3 sequence is 13 residues long. The V gene lost 0 bases and the J gene lost 7 bases, with 9 bases spanning the gap. CDR3 sequence reads: CASSQEYRAGYTF. Incomplete CDR3 DNA: TGTGCCAGCAGCCAAGAATACAGGGCTGGC.

This clone has at least ten counts. The read terminates 3 residues before the CDR3 end, so the remaining end is supplied by the germline J gene. The chain couples TRBV5-1 to TRBJ1-4; no reliable D call. V was cut by 4 bases and J by 4 bases, with 11 bases left in between. The CDR3 loop spans 14 amino acids. Germline CDR1 SGHRS, CDR2 YFSETQ. The CDR3 here is CASSPEGFNEKLFF. The CDR3 bases that were read are TGCGCCAGCAGCCCCGAAGGGTTTAATGAAAAA.

This clone occurred many times. The CDR3 spells CASSLALGGGAKGYTF. The part of the CDR3 DNA that was read is TGTGCCAGCAGTTTAGCCCTCGGTGGGGGGGCGAAAGGC. The chain links TRBV12-3 or TRBV12-4 to TRBJ1-2; tentative D call: TRBD1 (6 bases). The read terminates 3 residues ahead of where the CDR3 ends, so the germline J gene completes it. The CDR3 spans 16 residues.

This clone was detected ten times or more. Read sequence stops 3 residues before the CDR3 end, and the germline J gene provides the missing end. The chain couples TRBV29-1 to TRBJ1-2, with 8 bases that match TRBD1. The CDR3 extends over 12 amino acids. With 3 bases clipped from V and 6 bases from J, the junction kept 3 bases outside the gene matches. Germline lookup yields CDR1 SQVTM and CDR2 ANQGSEA. This CDR3 reads CSVDVTGDGYTF. The covered CDR3 bases are TGCAGCGTTGACGTGACAGGGGATGGC.

Ten or more counts support this clone. From the germline J gene comes the end of the CDR3, since the read stops 3 residues before it. The chain carries TRBV10-3 and TRBJ1-1, with 11 bases identical to TRBD1. This CDR3 is built from 14 residues. Germline V gene lookup returns CDR1 ENHRY and CDR2 SYGVKD. The CDR3: CAIRLRDRGGQAFF. CDR3 DNA (partial): TGTGCCATCAGGCTCCGGGACAGGGGGGGTCAA.

This clone was seen repeatedly, ten times or more. The CDR3 is cut off 3 residues early in the read; its end comes from the germline J gene. The gene calls are TRBV30 and TRBJ1-2, with TRBD1 as a possible D gene (5 bases). The CDR3 spans 13 residues. Trimming shortened V by 1 base and J by 2 bases, and 8 bases separated the two germline ends. Germline V gene lookup returns CDR1 GTSNPN and CDR2 SVGIG (reference sequence). CDR3 sequence: CAWSAGGNYGYTF. CDR3 DNA, as far as it was read: TGTGCCTGGAGTGCCGGGGGAAACTATGGC.

This clone was picked up many times. Read coverage stops 3 residues before the CDR3 terminus; the germline J gene supplies the remainder. The V gene is TRBV5-1, the J gene TRBJ1-2; D not resolved. Trimming cost V 4 bases and J 2 bases, with 9 bases left between them. The germline CDR1 and CDR2 sequences are SGHRS and YFSETQ. CDR3 size: 13 residues. The sequenced part of the CDR3 DNA is TGCGCCAGCAGCGTAACAGTGAACTATGGC. This translates into CASSVTVNYG. The full CDR3 is CASSVTVNYGYTF.

This clone showed up many times. Sequencing ends 3 residues short of the CDR3 end; the germline J gene provides the rest. The chain carries TRBV20-1 and TRBJ2-7; TRBD2 agrees at 11 bases. V lost 6 bases, J lost 1 base, and 5 bases stayed unmatched. The CDR3 is 14 amino acids. The V gene's germline CDR1 is DFQATT and CDR2 SNEGSKA (reference sequence). The sequenced part of the CDR3 DNA is TGCAGTGCCAGGACTAGCGGGCTATCCTACGAG. It encodes CSARTSGLSYE. The complete CDR3 protein is CSARTSGLSYEQYF.

Ten or more counts support this clone. The part of the CDR3 DNA that was read is TGCGCCAGCAGCCGACAGGGGAACACTGAA. Its protein is CASSRQGNTE. The whole CDR3 region reads CASSRQGNTEAFF. The chain links TRBV5-1 to TRBJ1-1; 7 bases are shared with TRBD1. With the read ending 3 residues before the CDR3 end, the germline J gene is used to fill in that end. CDR3 length: 13 residues. Germline V CDR1 and CDR2: SGHRS, YFSETQ. V lost 4 bases, J lost 1 base, and 1 base stayed unmatched.

This clone was seen repeatedly, ten times or more. The read falls 3 residues short of the CDR3 end, and the missing part is taken from the germline J gene. The rearrangement joins TRBV5-4 to TRBJ1-2; TRBD1 agrees at 10 bases. CDR3 size: 14 residues. The germline CDR1 and CDR2 sequences are SGHNT and YYREEE (reference sequence). The CDR3 loop is CASSLKTGGNGYTF. Incomplete CDR3 DNA: TGTGCCAGCAGCTTAAAGACAGGGGGCAACGGC.

This clone was seen ten or more times. The read halts 3 residues ahead of the CDR3 end, with the missing end drawn from the germline J gene. The rearrangement uses TRBV19 and TRBJ1-1; D is undetermined. Germline CDR1 LNHDA, CDR2 SQIVND (reference sequence). This CDR3 comprises 13 residues. V lost 7 bases and J 0 bases, leaving 9 bases between the germline ends. The sequenced CDR3 bases are TGTGCCAGTACCACACGCATGAACACTGAA. Protein sequence: CASTTRMNTE. The whole CDR3 protein is CASTTRMNTEAFF.